This T cell receptor beta chain was captured in a study of T cell repertoires in cytomegalovirus infection. Using its own MiXCR run on the reads, TCRdb lists one record per CDR3 protein. This sample has a few hundred thousand distinct CDR3 sequences, with roughly a third found just once. Ten or more counts support this clonotype. The antigen remains unidentified. The specimen was cultured PBMCs, collected from culture after CMV antigen stimulation. This sequence was found in a human donor in good health (CMV status not recorded). Some clones in this sample may be carry-over from other donors' samples.

CDR3 bases: TGTGCCAGCAGCCGGGACCCGAACACTGAAGCTTTCTTT. Translated: CASSRDPNTEAFF. The genes are TRBV7-2 and TRBJ1-1, with D possibly TRBD1 on 5 matching bases. Trimming shortened V by 5 bases and J by 1 base, and 8 bases separated the two germline ends. The length of the CDR3 is 13 residues. Germline CDR1 and CDR2: SGHTA and FQGNSA. Filled out from reference TRBV7-2 and TRBJ1-1, the complete variable domain reads GAGVSQSPSNKVTEKGKDVELRCDPISGHTALYWYRQSLGQGLEFLIYFQGNSAPDKSGLPSDRFSAERTGGSVSTLTIQRTQQEDSAVYLCASSRDPNTEAFFGQGTRLTVV.